The 17 T cell receptor beta chains below all came from one sample that was sequenced in a study of blood T cell repertoires in COVID-19. Only in-frame clones appear in the TCRdb table, and some are missing; sequencing was by immunoSEQ multiplex PCR. The table lists 180,000 or so clones, 65% to 85% of them singletons. Sequences were obtained from PBMCs or T cells enriched from blood (not recorded which). The receptors were gathered from a woman in her forties or fifties in a cohort exposed to, infected with or recovered from COVID-19 (not recorded which).

The rearrangement links TRBV5-4 to TRBJ2-5, with a possible D match to TRBD1 (6 bases). The germline gives CDR1 SGHNT, CDR2 YYREEE (reference sequence). The ends were cut back, 4 bases at V and 5 bases at J, with 12 bases in the middle. CDR3 length: 13 residues. The CDR3 DNA follows: TGTGCCAGCAGCCCAACAGGGTCGGAGACCCAGTACTTC. Residues: CASSPTGSETQYF.

J is TRBJ1-6 and V is TRBV19, with a possible D match to TRBD1 (5 bases). This CDR3 is 14 amino acids long. Germline V gives CDR1 LNHDA, CDR2 SQIVND (reference sequence). The germline V and J ends were trimmed by 2 bases and 8 bases, with 10 bases remaining between them. The CDR3 DNA reads TGTGCCAGTAGTATAACAGGAGAAGATTCACCCCTCCACTTT. Encoded protein: CASSITGEDSPLHF.

The V and J genes are TRBV5-1 and TRBJ2-5, with D tentatively TRBD1 (7 bases). V shed 5 bases and J shed 1 base, with 9 bases lying between them. Germline loops: CDR1 SGHRS, CDR2 YFSETQ. This CDR3 has 13 residues. CDR3 protein: CASRQGGQETQYF. The CDR3 DNA reads as TGCGCCAGCAGGCAGGGGGGCCAAGAGACCCAGTACTTC.

This clone was seen just once. The chain employs TRBV28 and TRBJ2-1; the match to TRBD2 covers 7 bases. Germline trimming cut 5 bases from V and 12 bases from J; bases unmatched to any gene: 7. In germline, CDR1 is MDHEN, CDR2 SYDVKM. This CDR3 contains 12 residues. CDR3 DNA: TGTGCCAGCAGTCCCCGGGGGGTAGGGCAGTTCTTC. Its protein is CASSPRGVGQFF.

This clone was counted many times. The V and J genes are TRBV29-1 and TRBJ1-4, with 8 bases lining up with TRBD1. The CDR3 has 15 residues. From germline, CDR1 is SQVTM and CDR2 ANQGSEA. Germline trimming cut 3 bases from V and 4 bases from J; bases unmatched to any gene: 7. The CDR3 is CSVDAGGGNNEKLFF. CDR3 nucleotide sequence: TGCAGCGTTGATGCAGGGGGCGGGAATAATGAAAAACTGTTTTTT.

V is TRBV10-1 and J is TRBJ1-3, with 7 bases aligning to TRBD1. This CDR3 has 14 amino acids. Germline loops: CDR1 WNHNN, CDR2 SYGVQD (reference sequence). Trimming cost V 6 bases and J 7 bases; bases outside gene matches: 9. As DNA, the CDR3 is TGCGCCAGCAGCGCAGCAGGGGGTAGTAACACCATATATTTT. Amino acid sequence: CASSAAGGSNTIYF.

The CDR3 DNA sequence: TGTGCCAGCAGCGGAGGGTTCAATCAGCCCCAGCATTTT. It encodes CASSGGFNQPQHF. This chain links TRBV6-5 with TRBJ1-5; no clear D. The V end was cut by 6 bases, the J end by 3 bases, with 9 bases between. In germline, CDR1 is MNHEY, CDR2 SVGAGI. CDR3 length equals 13 residues.

This chain uses TRBV6-5 with TRBJ1-4; D is unclear. V lost 9 bases and J lost 5, with 19 bases in between. Germline V gene sequence: CDR1 MNHEY, CDR2 SVGAGI. The CDR3 extends over 15 amino acids. The CDR3 DNA is TGTGCCAGTTCACTTACGGCTAGTAGGAATGAAAAACTGTTTTTT. Encoded protein: CASSLTASRNEKLFF.

With respect to this clone: Within the sample, other DNA sequences also encode this same CDR3. This chain links TRBV6-2 or TRBV6-3 with TRBJ1-3, with D unclear. Germline V CDR1 and CDR2: MNHEY, SVGEGT. The CDR3 sequence is 14 residues long. Trimming took 2 bases from V and 1 from J, leaving 6 bases between them. CDR3 sequence reads: CASSYRGSGNTIYF. CDR3 nucleotides: TGTGCCAGCAGTTACCGAGGGTCTGGAAACACCATATATTTT.

The J gene is TRBJ2-7, the V gene TRBV20-1; D is uncertain. Germline V gene lookup returns CDR1 DFQATT and CDR2 SNEGSKA (reference sequence). This CDR3 region has 10 residues. The germline V and J ends were trimmed by 3 bases and 5 bases, with 5 bases remaining between them. As DNA, the CDR3 is TGCAGTGCTAGCGTCGACGAGCAGTACTTC. The encoded protein is CSASVDEQYF.

The chain couples TRBV24-1 to TRBJ2-2; perhaps TRBD2 as D (5 bases). The V and J ends lost 6 bases and 5 bases respectively, with 6 bases between them. Germline assignment: CDR1 KGHDR and CDR2 SFDVKD. The CDR3 runs 12 residues. CDR3: CATSRGTGELFF. The CDR3 nucleotides read TGTGCCACCAGTCGAGGGACCGGGGAGCTGTTTTTT.

V usage is TRBV14 and J usage is TRBJ2-1; no reliable D call. V lost 0 bases to trimming and J lost 7 bases, with 4 bases between them. Per germline, CDR1 SGHDN and CDR2 FVKESK. This CDR3 is 12 amino acids long. CDR3 loop: CASSQDRNEQFF. DNA for the CDR3: TGTGCCAGCAGCCAAGACCGGAATGAGCAGTTCTTC.

This clone was observed once. V is TRBV28 and J is TRBJ1-1; D is ambiguous. CDR1 and CDR2 (germline): MDHEN, SYDVKM. The ends were cut back, 6 bases at V and 4 bases at J, with 15 bases in the middle. CDR3 length equals 14 residues. The CDR3 spells CASRGEGKSTEAFF. In DNA form, the CDR3 reads TGTGCCAGCAGAGGCGAGGGAAAATCCACTGAAGCTTTCTTT.

V and J are TRBV19 and TRBJ2-1, with TRBD2 matching 12 bases. Trimming removed 5 bases from V and 1 base from J; junction bases left unmatched: 6. CDR1 is LNHDA, CDR2 SQIVND, per germline (reference sequence). The length of the CDR3 is 17 residues. The CDR3 nucleotides read TGTGCCAGTAGTCCGCTAGCGGGGGGGTTTTCCTACAATGAGCAGTTCTTC. It is translated as CASSPLAGGFSYNEQFF.

V gene TRBV7-9 combines with J gene TRBJ2-7; D is possibly TRBD1 (6 bases). Germline V gene data show CDR1 as SEHNR and CDR2 as FQNEAQ (reference sequence). V lost 6 bases and J lost 2, with 17 bases in between. CDR3 length: 15 residues. DNA for the CDR3: TGTGCCAGCAGGCCGGTATTGGACAGCCCCTACGAGCAGTACTTC. This translates into CASRPVLDSPYEQYF.

This chain joins TRBV5-1 and TRBJ2-3; possible D gene TRBD2, 6 bases. V gave up 4 bases and J gave up 6 bases, with 9 bases separating them. In germline, CDR1 is SGHRS, CDR2 YFSETQ. CDR3 length: 12 amino acids. DNA for the CDR3: TGCGCCAGCAGCCGCGCGGGGGATACGCAGTATTTT. Translation: CASSRAGDTQYF.

The V call is TRBV5-1, the J call TRBJ2-7; weak D call: TRBD2 (5 bases). This CDR3 has 14 residues. Germline V lookup: CDR1 SGHRS, CDR2 YFSETQ. V lost 4 bases and J lost 5, with 16 bases in between. In DNA form, the CDR3 reads TGCGCCAGCAGCACCGGAGGTCCCCGGGACGAGCAGTACTTC. Translating gives CASSTGGPRDEQYF.